The 17 T cell receptor beta chains below come from one sample, sequenced in a study of regulatory T cells in long-lasting Graves disease. The authors built TCR beta libraries using iRepertoire HTBI primers and Arm-PCR of CDR3 regions. TCRdb passed the multiplex PCR reads through MiXCR, listing each CDR3 protein once. The table lists hundreds of thousands of distinct CDR3 sequences, roughly a sixth of them singletons, with about 24% in the top ten. Sample time point: newly diagnosed GD, antithyroid drugs for less than 3 months. The TCR library was made from RNA that had been extracted from PBMCs in TRIzol. The specimen was peripheral blood mononuclear cells (PBMCs), collected at new diagnosis, from a patient treated with antithyroid drugs. The receptors stem from a female donor with Graves disease.

At least ten counts were recorded for this clonotype. The chain uses TRBV11-2 and TRBJ2-3; TRBD2 aligns across 8 bases. The CDR3 contains 15 residues. The germline CDR1 and CDR2 sequences are SGHAT and FQNNGV. Trimming took 2 bases from V and 3 from J; bases not matched to a gene: 4. Written as DNA, the CDR3 is TGTGCCAGCAGCTTAACGGGGGGGATTACAGATACGCAGTATTTT. It translates to CASSLTGGITDTQYF. The full variable domain, rest sourced from reference TRBV11-2 and TRBJ2-3, is EAGVAQSPRYKIIEKRQSVAFWCNPISGHATLYWYQQILGQGPKLLIQFQNNGVVDDSQLPKDRFSAERLKGVDSTLKIQPAKLEDSAVYLCASSLTGGITDTQYFGPGTRLTVL.

This clonotype has more than one count but fewer than ten. At one end, the junction sequence differs from germline, possibly due to a read error. In DNA, the CDR3 is TGCAGCGTTGGGCAGGACTATGGCTACGCCTTC. This translates into CSVGQDYGYAF. The chain employs TRBV29-1 and TRBJ1-2, with unresolved D. The germline gives CDR1 SQVTM, CDR2 ANQGSEA. The CDR3 has 11 amino acids.

The chain joins TRBV28 to TRBJ1-5; possible D gene TRBD1, 6 bases. V lost 3 bases, J lost 4 bases, and 10 bases lay in between. The length of the CDR3 is 14 residues. The germline V gene has CDR1 MDHEN and CDR2 SYDVKM. The DNA for the CDR3 is TGTGCCAGCAGTTTGTACAGGGTTAATCAGCCCCAGCATTTT. It codes for CASSLYRVNQPQHF.

This clonotype has a handful of counts. The V gene is TRBV18, the J gene TRBJ1-4; maybe TRBD1 (5 bases). In germline, CDR1 is KGHSH, CDR2 LQKENI. The length of the CDR3 is 16 residues. V lost 3 bases to trimming and J lost 4 bases, with 15 bases between them. This CDR3 is CASSPVAGTHNEKLFF. The CDR3 DNA is TGTGCCAGCTCACCTGTCGCCGGGACGCATAATGAAAAACTGTTTTTT.

The rearrangement uses TRBV29-1 and TRBJ2-5, with 7 positions matching TRBD1. Unmatched junction bases numbered 10, after V lost 8 bases and J lost 4 bases. Germline V CDR1 and CDR2: SQVTM, ANQGSEA. The CDR3 totals 13 residues. Here the CDR3 reads CSKSQGVGETQYF. CDR3 in DNA: TGCAGCAAATCTCAGGGGGTCGGAGAGACCCAGTACTTC.

This clonotype has more than one count but fewer than ten. This chain links TRBV29-1 with TRBJ1-1; D is ambiguous. The CDR3 covers 12 residues. CDR1 and CDR2 from the germline V gene are SQVTM and ANQGSEA. The V end was cut by 4 bases, the J end by 7 bases, with 13 bases between. CDR3 residues: CSVVGRWGEAFF. In DNA, the CDR3 is TGCAGCGTTGTAGGGCGGTGGGGTGAAGCTTTCTTT.

This clonotype was recorded at least ten times. The chain links TRBV7-2 to TRBJ2-2, with D possibly being TRBD1 (5 bases). The CDR3 is 15 amino acids. V gave up 2 bases and J gave up 5 bases, with 12 bases separating them. Looked up from germline, CDR1 is SGHTA and CDR2 is FQGNSA. In nucleotides, the CDR3 is TGTGCCAGCAGCTTAAGCAGGGCGAGGACCGGGGAGCTGTTTTTT. Translated, it gives CASSLSRARTGELFF.

The sample holds a few counts of this clonotype. The V gene is TRBV6-2 or TRBV6-3, the J gene TRBJ2-7, with D maybe TRBD1 (6 bases). Germline CDR1 MNHEY, CDR2 SVGEGT. Trimming shortened V by 3 bases and J by 0 bases, and 15 bases separated the two germline ends. The CDR3 spans 16 residues. CDR3 protein: CASSYPRDTSSYEQYF. For the CDR3, the DNA is TGTGCCAGCAGTTATCCCCGGGACACTTCCTCCTACGAGCAGTACTTC.

This clonotype was detected ten times or more. The rearrangement uses TRBV28 and TRBJ2-7, with TRBD1 identical over 8 bases. CDR1 is MDHEN, CDR2 SYDVKM, per germline. The CDR3 covers 14 residues. Germline trimming cut 3 bases from V and 3 bases from J; bases unmatched to any gene: 4. The CDR3 bases are TGTGCCAGCAGTTTGGCAGGGGGCATCTACGAGCAGTACTTC. Residues: CASSLAGGIYEQYF.

This clonotype was seen repeatedly, ten times or more. The genes are TRBV7-2 and TRBJ2-1; 7 positions agree with TRBD2. Looked up from germline, CDR1 is SGHTA and CDR2 is FQGNSA. The junction had 12 bases not matched to a gene; V was cut back by 1 base and J by 0 bases. The CDR3 has 19 residues. In nucleotides, the CDR3 is TGTGCCAGCAGCTTAGGTGAGCGGGGCGGATTCTACTCCTACAATGAGCAGTTCTTC. The encoded protein is CASSLGERGGFYSYNEQFF.

There are many counts of this clonotype. The genes are TRBV2 and TRBJ2-3; the D is unclear. Per the germline V gene, CDR1 is SNHLY and CDR2 is FYNNEI. V was cut by 6 bases and J by 1 base, with 5 bases left in between. CDR3 size: 12 residues. The CDR3 loop reads CASREGTDTQYF. The DNA for the CDR3 is TGTGCCAGCAGAGAGGGCACAGATACGCAGTATTTT.

This clonotype was found many times. V is TRBV28 and J is TRBJ2-7, with TRBD1 as a possible D gene (6 bases). Germline V gene sequence: CDR1 MDHEN, CDR2 SYDVKM. The CDR3 has 16 residues. V lost 6 bases and J 1 base, leaving 19 bases between the germline ends. CDR3 sequence (DNA): TGTGCCAGCAGGACAGATGGGGGCAGGGAGTCCTACGAGCAGTACTTC. This codes for CASRTDGGRESYEQYF.

This clonotype was picked up many times. The J gene is TRBJ1-2, the V gene TRBV29-1; TRBD1 aligns across 8 bases. In germline, CDR1 is SQVTM, CDR2 ANQGSEA. The V segment lost 7 bases and the J segment 3 bases; nucleotides outside the gene matches: 4. CDR3 length equals 12 residues. CDR3 region: CSGGQGDYGYTF. The CDR3 DNA reads as TGCAGCGGAGGACAGGGCGACTATGGCTACACCTTC.

A few counts support this clonotype. The rearrangement links TRBV19 to TRBJ2-7, with 11 bases identical to TRBD1. Looked up from germline, CDR1 is LNHDA and CDR2 is SQIVND (reference sequence). The junction had 12 bases not matched to a gene; V was cut back by 5 bases and J by 6 bases. This CDR3 has 16 residues. This chain's CDR3 is CASSRPEDRGRIEQYF. The CDR3 nucleotides are TGTGCCAGTAGTCGCCCAGAGGACAGGGGGCGGATCGAGCAGTACTTC.

The CDR3 region has the DNA TGCAGCGCTTGGGGGGGCAGGGGGACAGATGAGCAGTTCTTC. Translating it yields CSAWGGRGTDEQFF. The rearrangement links TRBV29-1 to TRBJ2-1; D may match TRBD1 or TRBD2 (7 bases each). V was pared by 7 bases and J by 8 bases, with 21 bases between. From germline, CDR1 is SQVTM and CDR2 ANQGSEA. The CDR3 spans 14 residues.

This clonotype was found many times. The chain carries TRBV2 and TRBJ1-2; tentatively, D is TRBD1 (5 bases). The V and J ends lost 4 bases and 6 bases respectively, with 12 bases between them. The CDR3 loop spans 13 amino acids. Germline CDR1 reads SNHLY; CDR2 reads FYNNEI. Here the CDR3 reads CASSVDITNGYTF. CDR3 DNA: TGTGCCAGCAGTGTGGACATAACAAATGGCTACACCTTC.

In this sample, this clonotype turned up many times. The V gene is TRBV28, the J gene TRBJ2-5; D gene ambiguous. CDR1 is MDHEN, CDR2 SYDVKM, per germline. Trimming removed 4 bases from V and 1 base from J, with 4 bases in between. CDR3 length: 12 residues. The DNA of the CDR3 is TGTGCCAGCAGTTCGCTCCAAGAGACCCAGTACTTC. Encoded protein: CASSSLQETQYF.